This TCR beta chain was captured in a study of T cells in Graves' hyperthyroidism and ophthalmopathy. TCR beta CDR3 region amplification was performed from RNA transcripts. The HTBI primer set served for first-round RT-PCR of the TCR CDR3. A single record per CDR3 protein comes from TCRdb applying MiXCR to the multiplex PCR reads. The sample lists about 510,000 distinct CDR3 sequences, over 45% occurring once. Points from the study as a whole: Separation of ophthalmopathy from stable hyperthyroidism was achieved by a 13 V-J model. The model made its ophthalmopathy prediction, and onset followed a median approximately six months later.

With 5 bases removed from V and 2 bases from J, the gap between germline ends came to 15 bases. Germline assignment: CDR1 SGHRS and CDR2 YFSETQ. This CDR3 has 15 amino acids. The study left out patients who had uncontrolled infection, other autoimmune disease, pregnancy or lactation. As to this clonotype: Its antigen remains unidentified.

Sequenced input: peripheral blood or thyroid tissue (not recorded which). This sequence originates from an adult woman with Graves' disease, either hyperthyroidism or ophthalmopathy (not recorded which). V gene TRBV5-1 combines with J gene TRBJ2-3; D is ambiguous. The CDR3 region is CASSQSGPSTDTQYF. Written as DNA, the CDR3 is TGCGCCAGCAGTCAAAGTGGCCCGTCCACAGATACGCAGTATTTT.